This TCR beta chain emerged from a study of cytomegalovirus exposure and HLA in healthy donors. Study outcomes and limitations: The classifier reportedly diagnosed cytomegalovirus status with high sensitivity and specificity.

This clone was seen just once. The antigen is undetermined. V was pared by 4 bases and J by 5 bases, with 14 bases between. Germline V gene sequence: CDR1 MDHEN, CDR2 SYDVKM. This CDR3 region has 14 residues. 13 Jbeta primers and 60 Vbeta primers were used for the PCR. The protocol was immunoSEQ multiplex PCR, while the TCRdb copy is restricted to in-frame clones and leaves out a portion. This sample yields around 97,000 clones, of which almost 80% are seen a single time; 4% belongs to the top ten. The chain combines TRBV28 with TRBJ1-1; tentatively, D is TRBD1 (6 bases). Sequenced material: PBMCs. The sequence was collected from a man aged 45-65 years in good health and CMV-seropositive. In nucleotides, the CDR3 is TGTGCCAGCAGTTCCGGGGGGGCTCGGACTGAAGCTTTCTTT. It is translated as CASSSGGARTEAFF.